These 20 T cell receptor beta chains came from one sample sequenced in a study of identifying expanded T cells in peripheral blood. The table came from immunoSEQ multiplex PCR; TCRdb's copy has only in-frame clones and leaves some out. The sample has some 97,000 clones, approximately 88% seen once; the top ten hold roughly 6%. Sequences were obtained from blood. These receptor sequences come from a person aged 18 to 69 in good health.

The chain carries TRBV5-4 and TRBJ1-3; no definite D call. V was trimmed by 0 bases and J by 3 bases, leaving 4 bases between them. The CDR3 runs 13 residues. Germline V gene sequence: CDR1 SGHNT, CDR2 YYREEE (reference sequence). CDR3 bases: TGTGCCAGCAGCTTGGCTGGTGGAAACACCATATATTTT. It specifies CASSLAGGNTIYF.

The V and J genes are TRBV5-4 and TRBJ2-1; tentatively, D is TRBD1 or TRBD2 (5 bases each). This CDR3 is built from 14 residues. Trimming shortened V by 1 base and J by 8 bases, and 13 bases separated the two germline ends. Germline CDR1 reads SGHNT; CDR2 reads YYREEE (reference sequence). CDR3 region: CASSLSGGGHEQFF. The DNA of the CDR3 is TGTGCCAGCAGCTTGTCTGGGGGTGGCCATGAGCAGTTCTTC.

This clone was picked up one time. The chain joins TRBV19 to TRBJ1-5; D remains ambiguous. This CDR3 is built from 14 residues. V lost 6 bases and J lost 3, with 12 bases in between. The germline V gene has CDR1 LNHDA and CDR2 SQIVND (reference sequence). The CDR3 DNA is TGTGCCAGTAGAAGGGTCGGAGACAATCAGCCCCAGCATTTT. Protein product: CASRRVGDNQPQHF.

This chain connects TRBV6-1 to TRBJ2-5; tentatively, D is TRBD1 (6 bases). This CDR3 contains 13 residues. Per the germline V gene, CDR1 is MNHNS and CDR2 is SASEGT. Trimming pared 9 bases from V and 5 bases from J, leaving 16 bases between. The chain's CDR3 is CASESGQTETQYF. The CDR3 nucleotides read TGTGCCAGTGAATCCGGACAGACGGAGACCCAGTACTTC.

The chain joins TRBV6-6 to TRBJ1-5; a possible D gene is TRBD1 (5 bases). From germline, CDR1 is MNHNY and CDR2 SVGAGI (reference sequence). Trimming removed 2 bases from V and 4 bases from J, with 12 bases in between. This CDR3 has 15 amino acids. The CDR3 loop reads CASSYTSTGNQPQHF. CDR3 coding DNA: TGTGCCAGCAGTTACACCTCCACAGGTAATCAGCCCCAGCATTTT.

The CDR3 is CASSRSYEQYF. CDR3 coding DNA: TGTGCCAGCAGTCGATCCTACGAGCAGTACTTC. This chain uses TRBV6-6 with TRBJ2-7, with D uncertain. V lost 5 bases and J 1 base, leaving 3 bases between the germline ends. In germline, CDR1 is MNHNY, CDR2 SVGAGI (reference sequence). The CDR3 runs to 11 residues.

V and J are TRBV10-1 and TRBJ2-2; D may be TRBD1 (5 bases). Per germline, CDR1 WNHNN and CDR2 SYGVQD (reference sequence). V lost 6 bases to trimming and J lost 6 bases, with 20 bases between them. The CDR3 is made up of 16 amino acids. Here the CDR3 reads CASSPSAQGVPGELFF. CDR3 DNA sequence: TGCGCCAGCAGCCCCTCAGCGCAGGGCGTCCCCGGGGAGCTGTTTTTT.

CDR3 residues: CAWSVLGNEQFF. CDR3 sequence (DNA): TGTGCCTGGAGTGTACTGGGTAATGAGCAGTTCTTC. V gene TRBV30 combines with J gene TRBJ2-1; no reliable D call. Germline V gene sequence: CDR1 GTSNPN, CDR2 SVGIG (reference sequence). Trimming removed 0 bases from V and 7 bases from J, with 7 bases in between. This CDR3 contains 12 residues.

The chain uses TRBV7-3 and TRBJ2-2, with D maybe TRBD1 (5 bases). Germline assignment: CDR1 SGHTA and CDR2 FQGTGA. The CDR3 totals 15 residues. V was clipped by 5 bases and J by 2 bases, with 12 bases between them. The CDR3: CASSNRTHNTGELFF. The CDR3 DNA follows: TGTGCCAGCAGCAACAGGACACATAACACCGGGGAGCTGTTTTTT.

V usage is TRBV5-1 and J usage is TRBJ1-5; no clear D gene. The CDR3 consists of 13 residues. Trimming took off 1 base at V and 2 bases at J, with 4 bases between the two ends. Germline V CDR1 and CDR2: SGHRS, YFSETQ. The CDR3 DNA is TGCGCCAGCAGCTTGATCGGCAATCAGCCCCAGCATTTT. It specifies CASSLIGNQPQHF.

This chain links TRBV10-1 with TRBJ1-5; D uncertain. CDR1 and CDR2 from the germline V gene are WNHNN and SYGVQD (reference sequence). This CDR3 has 12 amino acids. V dropped 4 bases and J dropped 3 bases, with 4 bases sitting between them. In nucleotides, the CDR3 is TGCGCCAGCAGTGCGAACAATCAGCCCCAGCATTTT. This gives the protein CASSANNQPQHF.

The chain combines TRBV5-5 with TRBJ2-6; a weak D match, TRBD1 (5 bases). Trimming stripped 4 bases from V and 2 bases from J, with 19 bases between. The CDR3 is 18 residues long. The germline V gene encodes CDR1 SGHKS and CDR2 YYEKEE (reference sequence). DNA for the CDR3: TGTGCCAGCAGCCCGGTGGGGCAGCTGGTGACTGGGGCCAACGTCCTGACTTTC. It encodes CASSPVGQLVTGANVLTF.

This clone occurred once. V is TRBV5-4 and J is TRBJ1-2; 7 bases line up with TRBD1. CDR1 and CDR2 from the germline V gene are SGHNT and YYREEE (reference sequence). The V gene end was trimmed by 3 bases and the J gene end by 7 bases; junction bases not matched to a gene: 12. This CDR3 has 15 residues. The CDR3 DNA follows: TGTGCCAGCAGCTCCAACCCGACAGGGAGGGGTGGCTACACCTTC. Its translation is CASSSNPTGRGGYTF. Variable domain in full (rest from reference TRBV5-4 and TRBJ1-2): ETGVTQSPTHLIKTRGQQVTLRCSSQSGHNTVSWYQQALGQGPQFIFQYYREEENGRGNFPPRFSGLQFPNYSSELNVNALELDDSALYLCASSSNPTGRGGYTFGSGTRLTVV.

The J gene is TRBJ1-1, the V gene TRBV6-5; tentatively, D is TRBD1 (5 bases). Germline V gives CDR1 MNHEY, CDR2 SVGAGI. The CDR3 has 12 residues. Trimming took 7 bases from V and 4 from J, leaving 10 bases between them. The chain's CDR3 is CASTDRATEAFF. The DNA for the CDR3 is TGTGCCAGCACAGACAGAGCCACTGAAGCTTTCTTT.

This chain links TRBV10-3 with TRBJ1-1, with 7 positions matching TRBD1. CDR1 ENHRY and CDR2 SYGVKD come from the germline V gene. J lost 8 bases, V lost 8 bases, and 5 bases had no gene match. The CDR3 sequence is 11 residues long. CDR3 sequence (DNA): TGTGCCATCGGGGTGGACAGGGAAGCTTTCTTT. Residues: CAIGVDREAFF.

The V gene is TRBV7-2, the J gene TRBJ2-2; D tentatively reads TRBD1 or TRBD2 (5 bases each). Deletions cut 5 bases from V and 6 bases from J, with 16 bases between. This CDR3 comprises 15 residues. Germline loops: CDR1 SGHTA, CDR2 FQGNSA. The CDR3: CASSPRWGLAGELFF. CDR3 in DNA: TGTGCCAGCAGCCCACGGTGGGGGTTGGCCGGGGAGCTGTTTTTT.

The gene calls are TRBV11-2 and TRBJ1-2; D is ambiguous. CDR3 length equals 13 residues. CDR1 and CDR2 from the germline V gene are SGHAT and FQNNGV. The V end lost 3 bases, the J end lost 7 bases, and 12 bases lay between the germline ends. The CDR3 loop is CASSFTVSGGYTF. CDR3 bases: TGTGCCAGCAGCTTCACAGTTAGTGGTGGCTACACCTTC. The whole variable domain, remainder taken from reference TRBV11-2 and TRBJ1-2, is EAGVAQSPRYKIIEKRQSVAFWCNPISGHATLYWYQQILGQGPKLLIQFQNNGVVDDSQLPKDRFSAERLKGVDSTLKIQPAKLEDSAVYLCASSFTVSGGYTFGSGTRLTVV.

The V gene is TRBV2, the J gene TRBJ1-1; tentatively, D is TRBD1 (5 bases). The germline gives CDR1 SNHLY, CDR2 FYNNEI. The CDR3 runs to 16 residues. The CDR3 spells CSRQWWDLKRSTEAFF. The CDR3 DNA is TGTTCAAGACAGTGGTGGGACCTAAAAAGAAGCACTGAAGCTTTCTTT.

The V and J genes are TRBV7-2 and TRBJ1-3, with a tentative D call TRBD1 (5 bases). Germline V gene lookup returns CDR1 SGHTA and CDR2 FQGNSA. The CDR3 has 16 amino acids. V lost 4 bases to trimming and J lost 4 bases, with 17 bases between them. DNA for the CDR3: TGTGCCAGCAGCTCCGGCCCAGGGTCAGGAGGAAACACCATATATTTT. Residues: CASSSGPGSGGNTIYF.

The rearrangement uses TRBV6-1 and TRBJ1-2; D ambiguous. The germline V gene encodes CDR1 MNHNS and CDR2 SASEGT. CDR3 size: 15 residues. V was shortened by 6 bases and J by 0 bases, with 14 bases between the two germline ends. CDR3 in DNA: TGTGCCAGCAGAGAGCTAGTGAGCTCTAACTATGGCTACACCTTC. Encoded protein: CASRELVSSNYGYTF.